Shown below are 6 T cell receptor beta chains from a single sample sequenced in a study of OX40 agonist ivuxolimab in advanced cancers. Clones were sequenced by immunoSEQ multiplex PCR, and TCRdb holds only the in-frame ones, with some missing. Here the sample spans 65,000 to 95,000 clones, around 86% being singletons. The specimen was CD4+ or CD8+ T cells sorted from blood, collected in a trial of the OX40 agonist ivuxolimab. Receptor source: an adult with an advanced solid tumor such as melanoma, head and neck, liver or kidney cancer.

V and J are TRBV7-8 and TRBJ2-5, with D possibly being TRBD1 or TRBD2 (5 bases each). Trimming removed 0 bases from V and 2 bases from J, with 10 bases in between. The CDR3 extends over 15 amino acids. Germline values: CDR1 SGHVS, CDR2 FQNEAQ. The CDR3 bases are TGTGCCAGCAGCTTAGCGGGGGTTAATCAAGAGACCCAGTACTTC. Translation gives CASSLAGVNQETQYF.

The chain employs TRBV7-9 and TRBJ2-3; 8 bases are shared with TRBD2. CDR3 length: 18 amino acids. Losses at the gene ends were 5 bases for V and 1 base for J; bases not matched to a gene: 14. Germline V lookup: CDR1 SEHNR, CDR2 FQNEAQ (reference sequence). The chain's CDR3 is CASSPTGGLAGRTDTQYF. CDR3 in DNA: TGTGCCAGCAGCCCTACCGGGGGGCTAGCGGGCCGCACAGATACGCAGTATTTT.

The chain recombines TRBV11-2 with TRBJ2-5; D is undetermined. TRBJ2-7 matches the DNA end more closely, so the J call is doubtful. CDR3 length: 11 residues. The germline V gene has CDR1 SGHAT and CDR2 FQNNGV. CDR3 sequence: CASSYDYEQYF. The CDR3 coding sequence is TGTGCCAGCAGCTATGACTACGAGCAGTACTTC.

This chain joins TRBV7-8 and TRBJ2-3; D remains unclear. Germline values: CDR1 SGHVS, CDR2 FQNEAQ. V lost 0 bases to trimming and J lost 2 bases, with 9 bases between them. The CDR3 spans 15 residues. CDR3 sequence (DNA): TGTGCCAGCAGCTTAGCACAGCGCCCCACAGATACGCAGTATTTT. It encodes CASSLAQRPTDTQYF.

V is TRBV30 and J is TRBJ2-7; 7 bases line up with TRBD2. The germline CDR1 and CDR2 sequences are GTSNPN and SVGIG (reference sequence). This CDR3 is 14 amino acids long. Losses at the gene ends were 1 base for V and 2 bases for J; bases not matched to a gene: 5. Here the CDR3 DNA reads TGTGCCTGGAGTGGGGGAGGGAGGCCCTACGAGCAGTACTTC. It translates to CAWSGGGRPYEQYF. Supplemented by reference TRBV30 and TRBJ2-7, the full variable domain reads SQTIHQWPATLVQPVGSPLSLECTVEGTSNPNLYWYRQAAGRGLQLLFYSVGIGQISSEVPQNLSASRPQDRQFILSSKKLLLSDSGFYLCAWSGGGRPYEQYFGPGTRLTVT.

This chain connects TRBV6-6 to TRBJ1-2; 8 bases align to TRBD1. The CDR3 contains 14 residues. J gave up 5 bases and V 4 bases, and 6 bases lay outside the gene matches. Germline CDR1 is MNHNY and CDR2 is SVGAGI (reference sequence). The CDR3 protein is CASSFDRGGYGYTF. The CDR3 DNA is TGTGCCAGCAGTTTCGACAGGGGCGGGTATGGCTACACCTTC.